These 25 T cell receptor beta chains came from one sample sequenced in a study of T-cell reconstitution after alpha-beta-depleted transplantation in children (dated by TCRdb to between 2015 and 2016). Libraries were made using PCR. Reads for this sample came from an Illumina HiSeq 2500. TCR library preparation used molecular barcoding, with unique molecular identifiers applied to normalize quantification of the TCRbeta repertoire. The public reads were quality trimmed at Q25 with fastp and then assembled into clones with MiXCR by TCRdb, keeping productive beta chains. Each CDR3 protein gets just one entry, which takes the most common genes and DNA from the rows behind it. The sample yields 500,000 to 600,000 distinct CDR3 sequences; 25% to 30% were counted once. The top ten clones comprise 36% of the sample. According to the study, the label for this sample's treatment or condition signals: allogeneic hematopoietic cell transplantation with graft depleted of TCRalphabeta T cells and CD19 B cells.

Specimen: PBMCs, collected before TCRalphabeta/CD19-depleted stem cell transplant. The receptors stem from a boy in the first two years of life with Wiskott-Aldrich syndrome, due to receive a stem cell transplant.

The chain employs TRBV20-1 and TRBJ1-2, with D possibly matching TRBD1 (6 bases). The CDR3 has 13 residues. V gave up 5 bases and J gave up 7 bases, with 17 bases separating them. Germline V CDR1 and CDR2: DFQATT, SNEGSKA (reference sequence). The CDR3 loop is CSAVAGASSGYTF. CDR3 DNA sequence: TGCAGTGCTGTGGCGGGGGCGAGTAGTGGCTACACCTTC.

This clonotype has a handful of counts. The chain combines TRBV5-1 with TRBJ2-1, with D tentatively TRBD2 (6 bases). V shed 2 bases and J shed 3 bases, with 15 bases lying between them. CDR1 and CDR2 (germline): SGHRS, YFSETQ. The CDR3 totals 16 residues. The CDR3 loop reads CASSFYRLGNYNEQFF. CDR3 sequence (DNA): TGCGCCAGCAGCTTTTATCGACTAGGGAACTACAATGAGCAGTTCTTC. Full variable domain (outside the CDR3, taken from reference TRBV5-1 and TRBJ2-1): KAGVTQTPRYLIKTRGQQVTLSCSPISGHRSVSWYQQTPGQGLQFLFEYFSETQRNKGNFPGRFSGRQFSNSRSEMNVSTLELGDSALYLCASSFYRLGNYNEQFFGPGTRLTVL.

The CDR3 nucleotides read TGTGCCAGCAGTGACCATACGGCGTATAACAATGAGCAGTTCTTC. Translated: CASSDHTAYNNEQFF. The V gene is TRBV2, the J gene TRBJ2-1, with D hard to call. The CDR3 has 15 amino acids. V lost 3 bases to trimming and J lost 5 bases, with 14 bases between them. Germline CDR1 and CDR2: SNHLY and FYNNEI.

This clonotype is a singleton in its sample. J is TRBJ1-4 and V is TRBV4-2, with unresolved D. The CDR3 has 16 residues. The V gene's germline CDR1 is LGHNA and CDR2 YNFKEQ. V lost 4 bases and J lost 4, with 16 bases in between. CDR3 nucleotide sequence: TGTGCCAGCAGCCCATCCAAGACGGACTTTAATGAAAAACTGTTTTTT. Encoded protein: CASSPSKTDFNEKLFF.

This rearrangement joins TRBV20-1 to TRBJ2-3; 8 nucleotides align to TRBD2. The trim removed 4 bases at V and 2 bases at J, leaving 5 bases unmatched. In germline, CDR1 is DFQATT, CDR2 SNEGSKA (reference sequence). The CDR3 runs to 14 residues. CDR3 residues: CSAKGRGATDTQYF. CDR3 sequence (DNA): TGCAGTGCTAAGGGGCGGGGGGCCACAGATACGCAGTATTTT.

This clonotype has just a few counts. The CDR3 coding sequence is TGCAGTGCTAGAGATTGGGTGGGCACTGAAGCTTTCTTT. Encoded protein: CSARDWVGTEAFF. The chain carries TRBV20-1 and TRBJ1-1, with D unresolved. V was trimmed by 0 bases and J by 4 bases, leaving 9 bases between them. CDR1 and CDR2 (germline): DFQATT, SNEGSKA (reference sequence). This CDR3 contains 13 residues.

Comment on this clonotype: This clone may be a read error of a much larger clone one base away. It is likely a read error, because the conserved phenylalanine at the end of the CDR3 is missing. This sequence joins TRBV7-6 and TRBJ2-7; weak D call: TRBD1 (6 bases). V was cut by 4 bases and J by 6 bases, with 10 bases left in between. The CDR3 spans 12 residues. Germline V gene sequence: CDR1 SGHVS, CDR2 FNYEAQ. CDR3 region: CASSSTGSEQYS. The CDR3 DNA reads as TGTGCCAGCAGCTCAACAGGGAGCGAGCAGTACTCC.

CDR3 coding DNA: TGCGCCAGCAGCCAGACTAGCGGGAAGAAGCGAGAGACCCAGTACTTC. Translated, it gives CASSQTSGKKRETQYF. The rearrangement links TRBV4-1 to TRBJ2-5; the match to TRBD2 covers 11 bases. The CDR3 covers 16 residues. The V segment lost 3 bases and the J segment 4 bases; nucleotides outside the gene matches: 7. CDR1 is MGHRA, CDR2 YSYEKL, per germline.

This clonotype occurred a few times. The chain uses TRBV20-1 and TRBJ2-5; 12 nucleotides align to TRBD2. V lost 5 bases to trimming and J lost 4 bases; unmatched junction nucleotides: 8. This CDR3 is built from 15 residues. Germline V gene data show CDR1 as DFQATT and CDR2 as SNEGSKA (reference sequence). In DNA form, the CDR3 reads TGCAGTGCTCAAAGGACTAGCGGGACGTCAGAGACCCAGTACTTC. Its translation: CSAQRTSGTSETQYF.

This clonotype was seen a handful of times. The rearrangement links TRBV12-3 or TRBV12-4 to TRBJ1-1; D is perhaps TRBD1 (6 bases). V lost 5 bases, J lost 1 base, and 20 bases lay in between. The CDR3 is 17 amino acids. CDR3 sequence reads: CASSAQAWGGRNTEAFF. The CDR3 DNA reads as TGTGCCAGCAGTGCCCAGGCTTGGGGGGGGCGGAACACTGAAGCTTTCTTT.

CDR3 nucleotide sequence: TGTGCCAGCACCGCGACAGGGCTGGGGAACACTGAAGCTTTCTTT. This gives the protein CASTATGLGNTEAFF. The chain is built from TRBV5-5 and TRBJ1-1, with 7 bases fitting TRBD1. Unmatched junction bases numbered 9, after V lost 6 bases and J lost 1 base. CDR1 is SGHKS and CDR2 is YYEKEE in the germline V gene (reference sequence). This CDR3 is built from 15 residues.

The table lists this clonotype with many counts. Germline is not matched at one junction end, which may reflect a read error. CDR3 in DNA: TGTGCCAGCAGCTTCCCGACTAGCGGGAGGATCTTC. Protein product: CASSFPTSGRIF. V usage is TRBV7-9 and J usage is TRBJ2-1; TRBD2 aligns across 13 bases. The germline CDR1 and CDR2 sequences are SEHNR and FQNEAQ (reference sequence). The CDR3 sequence is 12 residues long.

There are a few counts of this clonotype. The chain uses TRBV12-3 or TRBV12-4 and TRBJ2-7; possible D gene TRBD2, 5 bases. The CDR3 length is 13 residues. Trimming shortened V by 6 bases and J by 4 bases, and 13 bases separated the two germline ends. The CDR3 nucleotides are TGTGCCAGCAGCCCGGGGAAGCGGTACGAGCAGTACTTC. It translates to CASSPGKRYEQYF.

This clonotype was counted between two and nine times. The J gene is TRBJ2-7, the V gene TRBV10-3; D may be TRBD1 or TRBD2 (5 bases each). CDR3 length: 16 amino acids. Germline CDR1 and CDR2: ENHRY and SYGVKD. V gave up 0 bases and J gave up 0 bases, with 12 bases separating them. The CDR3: CAISESGAGTSYEQYF. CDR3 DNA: TGTGCCATCAGTGAGTCAGGTGCCGGGACCTCCTACGAGCAGTACTTC.

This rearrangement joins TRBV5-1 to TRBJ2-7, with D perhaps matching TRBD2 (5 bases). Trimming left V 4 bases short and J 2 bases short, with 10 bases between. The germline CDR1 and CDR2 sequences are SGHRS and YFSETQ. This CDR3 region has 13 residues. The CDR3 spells CASSPAEAYEQYF. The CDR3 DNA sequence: TGCGCCAGCAGCCCCGCGGAGGCCTACGAGCAGTACTTC.

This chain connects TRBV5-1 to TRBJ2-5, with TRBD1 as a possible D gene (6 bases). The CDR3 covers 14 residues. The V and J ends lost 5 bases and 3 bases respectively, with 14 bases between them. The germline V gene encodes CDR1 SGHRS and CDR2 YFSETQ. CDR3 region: CASSFVSGEETQYF. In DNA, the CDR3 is TGCGCCAGCAGTTTTGTGTCAGGGGAAGAGACCCAGTACTTC.

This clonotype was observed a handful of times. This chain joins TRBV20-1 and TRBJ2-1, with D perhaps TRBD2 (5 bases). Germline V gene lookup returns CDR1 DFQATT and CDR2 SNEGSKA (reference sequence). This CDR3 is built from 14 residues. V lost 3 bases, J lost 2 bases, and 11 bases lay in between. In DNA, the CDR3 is TGCAGTGCTAGTAAGGACTTCACCTACAATGAGCAGTTCTTC. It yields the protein CSASKDFTYNEQFF.

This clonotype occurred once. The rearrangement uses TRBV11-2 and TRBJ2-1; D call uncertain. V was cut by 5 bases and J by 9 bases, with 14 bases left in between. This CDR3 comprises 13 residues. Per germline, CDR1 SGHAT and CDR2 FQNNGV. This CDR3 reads CASSRGRYSEQFF. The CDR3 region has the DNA TGTGCCAGCAGCCGAGGCAGGTATAGTGAGCAGTTCTTC.

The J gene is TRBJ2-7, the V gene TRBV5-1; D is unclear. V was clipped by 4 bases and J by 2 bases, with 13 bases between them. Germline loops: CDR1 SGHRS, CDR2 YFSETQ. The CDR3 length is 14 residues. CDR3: CASSGGPDTYEQYF. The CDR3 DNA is TGCGCCAGCAGCGGCGGACCCGATACCTACGAGCAGTACTTC.

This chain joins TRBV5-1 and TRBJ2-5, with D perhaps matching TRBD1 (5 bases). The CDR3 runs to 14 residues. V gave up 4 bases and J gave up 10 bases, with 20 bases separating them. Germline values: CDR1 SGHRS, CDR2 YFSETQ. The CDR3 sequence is CASSPPYDTGDQYF. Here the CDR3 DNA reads TGCGCCAGCAGCCCGCCCTACGATACAGGTGACCAGTACTTC.

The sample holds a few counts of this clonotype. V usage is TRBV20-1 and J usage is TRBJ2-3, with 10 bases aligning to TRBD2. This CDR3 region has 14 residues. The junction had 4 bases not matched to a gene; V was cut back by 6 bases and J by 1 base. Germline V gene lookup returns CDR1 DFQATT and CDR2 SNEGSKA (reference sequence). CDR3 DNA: TGCAGTGCAAGCGGGACTAGCGGCACAGATACGCAGTATTTT. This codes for CSASGTSGTDTQYF.

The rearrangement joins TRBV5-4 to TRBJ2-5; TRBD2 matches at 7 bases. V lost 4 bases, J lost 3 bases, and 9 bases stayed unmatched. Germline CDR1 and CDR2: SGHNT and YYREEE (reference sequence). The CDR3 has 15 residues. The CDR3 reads CASSPAGLGKETQYF. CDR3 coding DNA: TGTGCCAGCAGCCCAGCGGGATTAGGGAAAGAGACCCAGTACTTC.

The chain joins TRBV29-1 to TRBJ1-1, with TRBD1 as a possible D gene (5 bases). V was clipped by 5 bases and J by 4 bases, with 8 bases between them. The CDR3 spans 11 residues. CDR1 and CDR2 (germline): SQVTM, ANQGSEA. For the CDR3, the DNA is TGCAGCGTTCAGGGTCTCACTGAAGCTTTCTTT. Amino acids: CSVQGLTEAFF.

The DNA for the CDR3 is TGCAGTGCTAGAGACCCGGGACAGGGGGCCAATGAGCAGTTCTTC. Translating gives CSARDPGQGANEQFF. V is TRBV20-1 and J is TRBJ2-1; 12 positions agree with TRBD1. This CDR3 is built from 15 residues. Germline loops: CDR1 DFQATT, CDR2 SNEGSKA (reference sequence). The ends lost 0 bases at V and 6 bases at J; junction bases unmatched: 3.

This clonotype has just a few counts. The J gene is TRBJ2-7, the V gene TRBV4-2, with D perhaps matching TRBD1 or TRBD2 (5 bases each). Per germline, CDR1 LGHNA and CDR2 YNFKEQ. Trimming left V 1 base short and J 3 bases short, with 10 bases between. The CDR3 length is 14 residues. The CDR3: CASSQAGTNYEQYF. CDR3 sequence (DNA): TGTGCCAGCAGCCAAGCCGGGACGAACTACGAGCAGTACTTC.